Shown below are 13 T cell receptor beta chains from a single sample sequenced in a study of blood T cells in healthy people across ages. Alongside a J-beta primer mix, a sample-barcoded 5' primer served in a second PCR lasting about 6 to 12 cycles. Using its own MiXCR run on the 5' RACE reads, TCRdb lists one record per CDR3 protein. This sample has 1.6 million or so distinct CDR3 sequences, with around 36% found just once. The material sequenced was blood. All receptors derive from a woman younger than 45 in good health.

In its sample, this clonotype was seen a few times. One end of the junction fails to match germline, which may point to a read error. CDR3 DNA: TGTGCCAGCAGCCCGCGGGATTCCTCCTACAGTGAGCAGTTCTTC. Translation: CASSPRDSSYSEQFF. The chain recombines TRBV12-3 or TRBV12-4 with TRBJ2-1; D might be TRBD2 (6 bases). The CDR3 is 15 amino acids.

This chain connects TRBV12-3 or TRBV12-4 to TRBJ2-3; D assignment may be TRBD1 or TRBD2 (6 bases each). V lost 2 bases, J lost 5 bases, and 14 bases lay in between. The length of the CDR3 is 15 residues. CDR3 sequence (DNA): TGTGCCAGCAGTTTAAAGAGGGGGGCCGTAGATACGCAGTATTTT. This translates into CASSLKRGAVDTQYF.

This clonotype was seen ten or more times. V is TRBV7-9 and J is TRBJ2-1; no clear D. CDR1 and CDR2 (germline): SEHNR, FQNEAQ (reference sequence). Trimming left V 4 bases short and J 1 base short, with 11 bases between. CDR3 length equals 15 residues. The CDR3 nucleotides read TGTGCCAGCAGCTACAGTTGGAATTCCTACAATGAGCAGTTCTTC. It yields the protein CASSYSWNSYNEQFF.

V usage is TRBV3-1 and J usage is TRBJ1-2; TRBD1 might be the D (6 bases). Trimming shortened V by 2 bases and J by 3 bases, and 13 bases separated the two germline ends. CDR1 and CDR2 from the germline V gene are LGHDT and YNNKEL (reference sequence). The CDR3 loop spans 15 amino acids. DNA of the CDR3: TGTGCCAGCAGCCAACGACAGGATTCTGACTATGGCTACACCTTC. This translates into CASSQRQDSDYGYTF. Complete variable domain (other parts from reference TRBV3-1 and TRBJ1-2): DTAVSQTPKYLVTQMGNDKSIKCEQNLGHDTMYWYKQDSKKFLKIMFSYNNKELIINETVPNRFSPKSPDKAHLNLHINSLELGDSAVYFCASSQRQDSDYGYTFGSGTRLTVV.

The chain joins TRBV5-5 to TRBJ2-1; possibly TRBD1 for D (5 bases). Germline assignment: CDR1 SGHKS and CDR2 YYEKEE (reference sequence). This CDR3 is 13 amino acids long. V lost 2 bases and J lost 10, with 13 bases in between. CDR3 sequence reads: CASSLLEGVEQFF. For the CDR3, the DNA is TGTGCCAGCAGCTTACTGGAAGGGGTGGAGCAGTTCTTC.

This chain connects TRBV6-5 to TRBJ1-1; D is uncertain. The CDR3 has 16 amino acids. CDR1 is MNHEY, CDR2 SVGAGI, per germline. Deletions cut 5 bases from V and 3 bases from J, with 19 bases between. The CDR3: CASSQLGRPRDTEAFF. CDR3 DNA: TGTGCCAGCAGTCAATTGGGCAGGCCAAGGGACACTGAAGCTTTCTTT.

This clonotype has a handful of counts. V usage is TRBV2 and J usage is TRBJ2-1, with D uncertain. V was cut by 10 bases and J by 6 bases, with 13 bases left in between. The CDR3 runs 12 residues. Germline V gene data show CDR1 as SNHLY and CDR2 as FYNNEI. CDR3 sequence: CATKVGSNEQFF. In DNA, the CDR3 is TGTGCCACGAAGGTGGGTTCCAATGAGCAGTTCTTC. The full variable domain, its missing parts supplied by reference TRBV2 and TRBJ2-1, is EPEVTQTPSHQVTQMGQEVILRCVPISNHLYFYWYRQILGQKVEFLVSFYNNEISEKSEIFDDQFSVERPDGSNFTLKIRSTKLEDSAMYFCATKVGSNEQFFGPGTRLTVL.

The rearrangement links TRBV6-1 to TRBJ1-2; no reliable D call. CDR3 size: 14 residues. CDR1 and CDR2 (germline): MNHNS, SASEGT. Trimming cost V 4 bases and J 0 bases, with 9 bases left between them. The CDR3 loop is CASSGLTTNYGYTF. CDR3 in DNA: TGTGCCAGCAGTGGGTTGACTACTAACTATGGCTACACCTTC.

The sample holds a few counts of this clonotype. The chain joins TRBV6-6 to TRBJ1-1; 8 bases map to TRBD1. Germline V gives CDR1 MNHNY, CDR2 SVGAGI (reference sequence). V shed 6 bases, J shed 1 base, and the junction held 7 bases outside the gene matches. This CDR3 spans 15 amino acids. In DNA form, the CDR3 reads TGTGCCAGCAGCATCACCGGGACAGGGAACACTGAAGCTTTCTTT. Amino acids: CASSITGTGNTEAFF.

This chain joins TRBV6-1 and TRBJ2-1; TRBD1 matches 8 bases. Germline V gives CDR1 MNHNS, CDR2 SASEGT. CDR3 length equals 11 residues. The V segment lost 5 bases and the J segment 15 bases; nucleotides outside the gene matches: 6. CDR3 sequence: CASSFSGGRFF. The CDR3 nucleotides read TGTGCCAGCAGTTTTTCAGGGGGCCGGTTCTTC.

Comment on this clonotype: A much more abundant neighbour one base away suggests this may be a read error. This rearrangement joins TRBV6-1 to TRBJ2-1; 7 positions agree with TRBD2. The germline gives CDR1 MNHNS, CDR2 SASEGT. CDR3 length equals 16 residues. This CDR3 is CASSVESSGAYSEQFF. The CDR3 DNA sequence: TGTGCCAGCAGTGTAGAATCTAGCGGCGCCTACAGTGAGCAGTTCTTC.

Ten or more counts support this clonotype. One end of the junction varies from germline; a read error may be responsible. The chain has TRBV5-1 and TRBJ2-7; weak D call: TRBD1 (6 bases). Germline V gene lookup returns CDR1 SGHRS and CDR2 YFSETQ. The CDR3 is 14 residues long. The CDR3 spells CASSLRTDSYEQYF. The CDR3, as DNA: TGTGCCAGCAGCCTAAGGACAGATTCCTACGAGCAGTACTTC.

The chain carries TRBV27 and TRBJ2-7; 7 bases map to TRBD1. CDR1 is MNHEY, CDR2 SMNVEV, per germline (reference sequence). V shed 9 bases, J shed 4 bases, and the junction held 9 bases outside the gene matches. The CDR3 loop spans 13 amino acids. The CDR3: CARSPGQIYEQYF. The CDR3 DNA sequence: TGTGCCAGGTCCCCGGGACAGATATACGAGCAGTACTTC.